These T cell receptor beta chains were read from a single sample in a study of blood T cell repertoires in COVID-19. Produced via immunoSEQ multiplex PCR; TCRdb's table is partial and in-frame only. There are 250,000 or so clones in the sample; around 85% occur only once, and 6.2% lies in the top ten. Specimen: peripheral blood. The receptors shown here come from a man aged 60 to 75 with acute or convalescent COVID-19. Each CDR3 is given with its conserved first and last residue. D genes are given only for firm matches. Rows may omit the clone size; those that give it use once, few, many or a size class.

V: TRBV10-3; J: TRBJ2-7; D: TRBD1; size: few; CDR3: CAISWDRGTYEQYF; DNA: TGTGCCATCAGTTGGGACAGGGGGACCTACGAGCAGTACTTC
V: TRBV6-5; J: TRBJ1-1; D: TRBD1; size: -; CDR3: CASSSRQGGGTEAFF; DNA: TGTGCCAGCAGTTCCCGACAGGGTGGAGGCACTGAAGCTTTCTTT
V: TRBV3-1/TRBV3-2; J: TRBJ2-7; D: TRBD1; size: -; CDR3: CASSLPGQGMQGQYF; DNA: TGTGCCAGCAGCCTACCGGGACAGGGGATGCAAGGGCAGTACTTC
V: TRBV6-2/TRBV6-3; J: TRBJ2-3; D: TRBD2; size: -; CDR3: CASSSLGLAGGLRIPYTQYF; DNA: TGTGCCAGCAGTTCCTTAGGACTAGCGGGAGGGCTCCGTATACCCTATACGCAGTATTTT
V: TRBV5-1; J: TRBJ1-1; D: -; size: -; CDR3: CASSLITNTEAFF; DNA: TGCGCCAGCAGTTTAATAACTAACACTGAAGCTTTCTTT
V: TRBV18; J: TRBJ2-1; D: TRBD2; size: -; CDR3: CASSPPRAGVDNEQFF; DNA: TGTGCCAGCTCACCCCCGAGGGCGGGAGTCGACAATGAGCAGTTCTTC
V: TRBV27; J: TRBJ1-6; D: -; size: -; CDR3: CASRNRELNSPLHF; DNA: TGTGCCAGCAGGAACCGGGAGTTGAATTCACCCCTCCACTTT
V: TRBV28; J: TRBJ2-7; D: TRBD2; size: -; CDR3: CASSSGLATYEQYF; DNA: TGTGCCAGCAGTTCGGGACTAGCAACCTACGAGCAGTACTTC
V: TRBV19; J: TRBJ2-2; D: -; size: -; CDR3: CASSIGTGYHGELFF; DNA: TGTGCCAGTAGTATAGGAACAGGGTATCACGGGGAGCTGTTTTTT
V: TRBV3-1/TRBV3-2; J: TRBJ2-1; D: TRBD2; size: -; CDR3: CASSQGLADNEQFF; DNA: TGTGCCAGCAGCCAGGGACTAGCAGACAATGAGCAGTTCTTC
V: TRBV9; J: TRBJ2-7; D: -; size: -; CDR3: CASSVGARVAYEQYF; DNA: TGTGCCAGCAGCGTTGGGGCCAGGGTCGCCTACGAGCAGTACTTC
V: TRBV30; J: TRBJ1-1; D: TRBD1; size: -; CDR3: CAWFRQGMNTEAFF; DNA: TGTGCCTGGTTCCGACAGGGGATGAACACTGAAGCTTTCTTT
V: TRBV5-4; J: TRBJ2-7; D: TRBD2; size: -; CDR3: CASSSAGTSGIYEQYF; DNA: TGTGCCAGCAGCTCCGCGGGGACTAGCGGGATCTACGAGCAGTACTTC
V: TRBV13; J: TRBJ2-7; D: TRBD1; size: -; CDR3: CASSPGQGGKYEQYF; DNA: TGTGCCAGCAGCCCGGGACAGGGGGGGAAATACGAGCAGTACTTC
V: TRBV6-5; J: TRBJ1-3; D: -; size: -; CDR3: CASSYSFNAGNTIYF; DNA: TGTGCCAGCAGTTACTCGTTTAATGCTGGAAACACCATATATTTT
V: TRBV19; J: TRBJ2-5; D: TRBD1; size: -; CDR3: CASSIVAGGQGEETQYF; DNA: TGTGCCAGTAGTATAGTCGCGGGCGGCCAGGGGGAAGAGACCCAGTACTTC
V: TRBV10-1; J: TRBJ1-3; D: -; size: -; CDR3: CASWTSPGGNTIYF; DNA: TGCGCCAGCTGGACTAGTCCGGGTGGAAACACCATATATTTT
V: TRBV5-5; J: TRBJ1-4; D: TRBD1; size: -; CDR3: CASQLRDSNEKLFF; DNA: TGTGCCAGCCAGTTGAGGGACAGCAATGAAAAACTGTTTTTT
V: TRBV6-5; J: TRBJ2-5; D: TRBD1; size: -; CDR3: CASRDRDRVGETQYF; DNA: TGTGCCAGCAGAGACCGGGACAGGGTAGGGGAGACCCAGTACTTC
V: TRBV28; J: TRBJ2-7; D: TRBD2; size: -; CDR3: CASTATSGKIYEQYF; DNA: TGTGCCAGCACCGCGACTAGCGGGAAGATCTACGAGCAGTACTTC
V: TRBV30; J: TRBJ1-6; D: -; size: -; CDR3: CAWSVGGSPLHF; DNA: TGTGCCTGGAGTGTTGGCGGATCACCCCTCCACTTT
V: TRBV12-3/TRBV12-4; J: TRBJ2-6; D: -; size: -; CDR3: CANTPGGANVLTF; DNA: TGTGCCAATACTCCCGGGGGGGCCAACGTCCTGACTTTC
V: TRBV5-1; J: TRBJ2-3; D: TRBD2; size: once; CDR3: CASSLRSGRESDTQYF; DNA: TGCGCCAGCAGCTTGCGGAGCGGGAGGGAGTCAGATACGCAGTATTTT
V: TRBV7-8; J: TRBJ1-2; D: -; size: -; CDR3: CASSSARTDRQPYGYTF; DNA: TGTGCCAGCAGCTCTGCCCGGACAGACCGACAACCCTATGGCTACACCTTC
V: TRBV19; J: TRBJ2-1; D: -; size: -; CDR3: CASSMAVRGRGRYNEQFF; DNA: TGTGCCAGTAGTATGGCAGTGAGGGGGAGAGGCCGCTACAATGAGCAGTTCTTC
V: TRBV6-2/TRBV6-3; J: TRBJ2-2; D: -; size: few; CDR3: CASSYSLDSTGELFF; DNA: TGTGCCAGCAGTTACTCGCTAGACTCCACCGGGGAGCTGTTTTTT
V: TRBV7-8; J: TRBJ2-7; D: TRBD2; size: -; CDR3: CASSLQREPSYEQYF; DNA: TGTGCCAGCAGCTTACAGCGGGAGCCCTCCTACGAGCAGTACTTC
V: TRBV11-2; J: TRBJ2-2; D: TRBD2; size: -; CDR3: CASSWRESGSWVGELFF; DNA: TGTGCCAGCAGCTGGCGGGAAAGCGGGAGTTGGGTCGGGGAGCTGTTTTTT
V: TRBV19; J: TRBJ2-5; D: TRBD1; size: -; CDR3: CASSDRGKETQYF; DNA: TGTGCCAGTAGCGACAGGGGCAAAGAGACCCAGTACTTC
V: TRBV29-1; J: TRBJ2-7; D: -; size: -; CDR3: CSAGVGGEQYF; DNA: TGCAGCGCGGGAGTGGGGGGCGAGCAGTACTTC
V: TRBV29-1; J: TRBJ2-3; D: -; size: medium-sized; CDR3: CSRRPGRTDTQYF; DNA: TGCAGCCGAAGGCCGGGTCGCACAGATACGCAGTATTTT
V: TRBV6-6; J: TRBJ1-6; D: -; size: -; CDR3: CASSRSGGSPLHF; DNA: TGTGCCAGCAGTCGATCGGGGGGTTCACCCCTCCACTTT
V: TRBV18; J: TRBJ1-5; D: TRBD1; size: -; CDR3: CASSPLDRGDNQPQHF; DNA: TGTGCCAGCTCACCACTCGACAGGGGTGACAATCAGCCCCAGCATTTT
V: TRBV6-2/TRBV6-3; J: TRBJ2-7; D: TRBD2; size: -; CDR3: CASSFQRLAGVSEQYF; DNA: TGTGCCAGCAGTTTCCAAAGACTAGCGGGAGTATCGGAGCAGTACTTC
V: TRBV19; J: TRBJ1-5; D: TRBD1; size: -; CDR3: CASSSTGGYNQPQHF; DNA: TGTGCCAGTAGTTCGACAGGGGGTTACAATCAGCCCCAGCATTTT
V: TRBV28; J: TRBJ2-7; D: -; size: -; CDR3: CASSSPRVKGTYEQYF; DNA: TGTGCCAGCAGTTCTCCTAGGGTAAAGGGGACCTACGAGCAGTACTTC
V: TRBV6-5; J: TRBJ1-6; D: -; size: once; CDR3: CASREDGTRGSPLHF; DNA: TGTGCCAGCAGAGAGGACGGAACTAGAGGATCACCCCTCCACTTT
V: TRBV27; J: TRBJ1-1; D: TRBD1; size: -; CDR3: CASSLYRGAEAFF; DNA: TGTGCCAGCAGTCTGTACAGGGGCGCTGAAGCTTTCTTT
V: TRBV9; J: TRBJ1-3; D: -; size: few; CDR3: CASSGTGLNAGNTIYF; DNA: TGTGCCAGCAGCGGAACAGGGTTAAACGCTGGAAACACCATATATTTT
V: TRBV5-1; J: TRBJ1-3; D: TRBD1; size: -; CDR3: CASSLDRGPGNTIYF; DNA: TGCGCCAGCAGCTTGGACAGGGGGCCTGGAAACACCATATATTTT
V: TRBV11-3; J: TRBJ2-7; D: -; size: -; CDR3: CASSLDSGVVSYEQYF; DNA: TGTGCCAGCAGCTTAGACTCGGGAGTGGTTTCCTACGAGCAGTACTTC
V: TRBV5-6; J: TRBJ2-1; D: TRBD1; size: -; CDR3: CASTRDRAYNEQFF; DNA: TGTGCCAGCACCCGGGACAGGGCCTACAATGAGCAGTTCTTC
V: TRBV28; J: TRBJ1-2; D: TRBD1; size: -; CDR3: CASSLGQGPGYTF; DNA: TGTGCCAGCAGTCTGGGACAGGGACCTGGCTACACCTTC
V: TRBV14; J: TRBJ1-2; D: -; size: once; CDR3: CASSLSEGIGYTF; DNA: TGTGCCAGCAGCCTTTCGGAGGGGATCGGCTACACCTTC
V: TRBV19; J: TRBJ1-1; D: -; size: -; CDR3: CASRKGLLDTEAFF; DNA: TGTGCCAGTAGGAAGGGACTGCTGGACACTGAAGCTTTCTTT
V: TRBV7-3; J: TRBJ2-6; D: TRBD1; size: -; CDR3: CASSSTGGANVLTF; DNA: TGTGCCAGCAGCTCGACAGGGGGGGCCAACGTCCTGACTTTC
V: TRBV19; J: TRBJ1-4; D: -; size: once; CDR3: CASSWGRATNEKLFF; DNA: TGTGCCAGTAGTTGGGGCCGAGCAACTAATGAAAAACTGTTTTTT
V: TRBV28; J: TRBJ1-2; D: -; size: -; CDR3: CASSLSGFGYTF; DNA: TGTGCCAGCAGTTTATCGGGGTTTGGCTACACCTTC
V: TRBV28; J: TRBJ1-4; D: -; size: -; CDR3: CASSLGGINEKLFF; DNA: TGTGCCAGCAGTTTGGGAGGAATAAATGAAAAACTGTTTTTT
V: TRBV2; J: TRBJ1-2; D: -; size: -; CDR3: CASSEVRGAGYTF; DNA: TGTGCCAGCAGTGAAGTACGTGGGGCAGGCTACACCTTC